Below, 25 T cell receptor beta chains from the same sample are listed, as sequenced in a study of shared clonotypes between healthy human individuals. CD45RO negativity and positive selection for CCR7 defined naive CD8 cells, a population that excluded terminally differentiated effector memory CD45RA+ cells. Here immunoSEQ multiplex PCR was the method, and the copy in TCRdb shows in-frame clones only, minus some. The table records some 2,000,000 clones, approximately 95% of them present only once. What was sequenced was naive CD8+ T cells sorted from blood. The receptor set was obtained from a man aged 18 to 35 in good health.

V gene TRBV30 combines with J gene TRBJ1-1; 7 positions match TRBD1. Losses at the gene ends were 4 bases for V and 0 bases for J; bases not matched to a gene: 11. Germline loops: CDR1 GTSNPN, CDR2 SVGIG (reference sequence). The CDR3 runs 16 residues. The CDR3 protein is CAWKEMGRGLNTEAFF. CDR3 DNA: TGTGCCTGGAAAGAAATGGGAAGGGGGCTGAACACTGAAGCTTTCTTT. The whole variable domain, remainder taken from reference TRBV30 and TRBJ1-1, is SQTIHQWPATLVQPVGSPLSLECTVEGTSNPNLYWYRQAAGRGLQLLFYSVGIGQISSEVPQNLSASRPQDRQFILSSKKLLLSDSGFYLCAWKEMGRGLNTEAFFGQGTRLTVV.

The V and J genes are TRBV6-1 and TRBJ2-1, with TRBD1 matching 7 bases. V was pared by 6 bases and J by 9 bases, with 5 bases of the junction left unmatched. The CDR3 runs to 12 residues. In germline, CDR1 is MNHNS, CDR2 SASEGT. The CDR3 region is CASSPTGIEQFF. The CDR3 region has the DNA TGTGCCAGCAGCCCGACAGGGATTGAGCAGTTCTTC.

The chain uses TRBV6-5 and TRBJ2-1; TRBD1 aligns across 9 bases. The trim removed 2 bases at V and 5 bases at J, leaving 7 bases unmatched. Germline CDR1 is MNHEY and CDR2 is SVGAGI. The CDR3 has 16 amino acids. The CDR3 protein is CASSYGSGQGHNEQFF. The CDR3 nucleotides are TGTGCCAGCAGTTACGGTAGCGGACAGGGGCACAATGAGCAGTTCTTC.

The chain links TRBV10-2 to TRBJ1-2; possibly TRBD1 for D (5 bases). This CDR3 is built from 12 residues. Germline V gives CDR1 WSHSY, CDR2 SAAADI. With 5 bases removed from V and 6 bases from J, the gap between germline ends came to 10 bases. This CDR3 is CASSTGGDGYTF. The CDR3 bases are TGCGCCAGCAGTACCGGGGGGGATGGCTACACCTTC.

The V and J genes are TRBV29-1 and TRBJ1-1, with D hard to call. In germline, CDR1 is SQVTM, CDR2 ANQGSEA. The CDR3 spans 10 residues. The V end was cut by 2 bases, the J end by 10 bases, with 8 bases between. The CDR3: CSVETYPAFF. In DNA, the CDR3 is TGCAGCGTTGAAACCTACCCAGCTTTCTTT.

This clone was picked up one time. This chain joins TRBV5-5 and TRBJ2-7, with D hard to call. The CDR3 length is 13 residues. Germline V gene sequence: CDR1 SGHKS, CDR2 YYEKEE (reference sequence). The germline V and J ends were trimmed by 0 bases and 5 bases, with 9 bases remaining between them. CDR3 nucleotides: TGTGCCAGCAGCTTGGCCAGTGACAACGAGCAGTACTTC. As protein: CASSLASDNEQYF.

CDR3 nucleotides: TGTGCCAGCAGCTTAGCCTGGGTAGCGGGAGTAGGGGAGACCCAGTACTTC. This codes for CASSLAWVAGVGETQYF. This chain connects TRBV11-2 to TRBJ2-5; the match to TRBD2 covers 9 bases. Germline CDR1 is SGHAT and CDR2 is FQNNGV. Unmatched junction bases numbered 11, after V lost 1 base and J lost 5 bases. CDR3 length: 17 residues.

The chain is built from TRBV5-6 and TRBJ2-4; the match to TRBD1 covers 7 bases. From germline, CDR1 is SGHDT and CDR2 YYEEEE. With V trimmed by 0 bases and J by 9 bases, 6 bases remained unmatched. The CDR3 consists of 14 residues. The CDR3 region has the DNA TGTGCCAGCAGCTTGGGACAGGGTATAAGCATTCAGTACTTC. This encodes CASSLGQGISIQYF.

The chain combines TRBV28 with TRBJ1-2; the D gene is possibly TRBD1 (5 bases). Germline V lookup: CDR1 MDHEN, CDR2 SYDVKM. V shed 2 bases and J shed 2 bases, with 12 bases lying between them. There are 15 residues in the CDR3. In DNA, the CDR3 is TGTGCCAGCAGTTTAGATAGAGGGGAAAACTATGGCTACACCTTC. Encoded protein: CASSLDRGENYGYTF.

In DNA form, the CDR3 reads TGTGCCAGCAGCGTAGGCGGGGTCCTCACCGGGGAGCTGTTTTTT. Translating gives CASSVGGVLTGELFF. The genes are TRBV9 and TRBJ2-2, with D possibly matching TRBD2 (6 bases). Germline lookup yields CDR1 SGDLS and CDR2 YYNGEE. The CDR3 length is 15 residues. V gave up 0 bases and J gave up 4 bases, with 10 bases separating them. The whole variable domain, filled in from reference TRBV9 and TRBJ2-2, reads DSGVTQTPKHLITATGQRVTLRCSPRSGDLSVYWYQQSLDQGLQFLIQYYNGEERAKGNILERFSAQQFPDLHSELNLSSLELGDSALYFCASSVGGVLTGELFFGEGSRLTVL.

V is TRBV5-4 and J is TRBJ2-5; the D gene is possibly TRBD1 (6 bases). V gave up 3 bases and J gave up 3 bases, with 6 bases separating them. Per germline, CDR1 SGHNT and CDR2 YYREEE (reference sequence). This CDR3 is 12 amino acids long. The CDR3 is CASSWTEETQYF. CDR3 coding DNA: TGTGCCAGCAGCTGGACAGAAGAGACCCAGTACTTC.

The chain carries TRBV6-5 and TRBJ2-5, with TRBD1 matching over 7 bases. Germline CDR1 and CDR2: MNHEY and SVGAGI. The V gene end was trimmed by 5 bases and the J gene end by 5 bases; junction bases not matched to a gene: 8. The CDR3 is made up of 14 amino acids. The CDR3 nucleotides read TGTGCCAGCAGTGCCGTCAGGGGGTCCGAGACCCAGTACTTC. Amino acid sequence: CASSAVRGSETQYF.

Comments on this clone: In the same sample, other DNA sequences code for this CDR3. The chain uses TRBV2 and TRBJ2-2, with a tentative D call TRBD1 (6 bases). Trimming shortened V by 5 bases and J by 1 base, and 8 bases separated the two germline ends. Germline V lookup: CDR1 SNHLY, CDR2 FYNNEI. This CDR3 is built from 14 residues. CDR3 sequence (DNA): TGTGCCAGCAGTTGGACAGAGAACACCGGGGAGCTGTTTTTT. This codes for CASSWTENTGELFF.

V is TRBV7-9 and J is TRBJ1-2, with TRBD1 as a possible D gene (6 bases). V lost 5 bases, J lost 8 bases, and 18 bases lay in between. Germline CDR1 is SEHNR and CDR2 is FQNEAQ (reference sequence). The CDR3 length is 14 residues. In nucleotides, the CDR3 is TGTGCCAGCAGCCAAGAGGGGGGAACTCAAGGCTACACCTTC. It is translated as CASSQEGGTQGYTF.

The chain employs TRBV7-9 and TRBJ2-3; possible D gene TRBD1, 6 bases. The CDR3 length is 14 residues. Deletions cut 4 bases from V and 5 bases from J, with 13 bases between. Germline CDR1 reads SEHNR; CDR2 reads FQNEAQ (reference sequence). CDR3 nucleotides: TGTGCCAGCAGCTCCCGGTGGGGGCAAGATACGCAGTATTTT. As protein: CASSSRWGQDTQYF.

This chain links TRBV30 with TRBJ2-7; a possible D gene is TRBD2 (6 bases). V lost 8 bases and J 0 bases, leaving 11 bases between the germline ends. The germline V gene encodes CDR1 GTSNPN and CDR2 SVGIG (reference sequence). This CDR3 spans 12 amino acids. The CDR3 spells CALSGDSYEQYF. The CDR3 bases are TGTGCCCTCTCGGGGGACTCCTACGAGCAGTACTTC.

This chain connects TRBV10-3 to TRBJ1-2, with D maybe TRBD1 (5 bases). Germline V gene data show CDR1 as ENHRY and CDR2 as SYGVKD. Trimming cost V 0 bases and J 1 base, with 18 bases left between them. This CDR3 is 18 amino acids long. CDR3 protein: CAISESEVGAGINYGYTF. CDR3 nucleotides: TGTGCCATCAGTGAGTCGGAGGTTGGAGCAGGGATTAACTATGGCTACACCTTC.

The chain has TRBV27 and TRBJ2-1; 9 bases are a match to TRBD1. The CDR3 sequence is 13 residues long. V was clipped by 7 bases and J by 8 bases; unmatched bases: 6. Germline V gene sequence: CDR1 MNHEY, CDR2 SMNVEV (reference sequence). The DNA of the CDR3 is TGTGCCAGCACCCCGGGACAGGGCTATGAGCAGTTCTTC. Its translation: CASTPGQGYEQFF.

The chain combines TRBV4-1 with TRBJ1-1; D perhaps matches TRBD1 (5 bases). Trimming took off 0 bases at V and 2 bases at J, with 10 bases between the two ends. The CDR3 has 15 residues. Germline values: CDR1 MGHRA, CDR2 YSYEKL. The CDR3 DNA reads TGCGCCAGCAGCCAAGAGGCTCAGGGAAACACTGAAGCTTTCTTT. Protein product: CASSQEAQGNTEAFF.

A word on this clone: Within the sample, other DNA sequences also encode this same CDR3. The chain employs TRBV4-1 and TRBJ2-7, with 11 bases fitting TRBD2. Looked up from germline, CDR1 is MGHRA and CDR2 is YSYEKL. V was pared by 4 bases and J by 3 bases, with 5 bases of the junction left unmatched. The CDR3 spans 15 residues. CDR3 sequence reads: CASSPRLAGFYEQYF. CDR3 nucleotide sequence: TGCGCCAGCAGCCCCCGACTAGCGGGGTTCTACGAGCAGTACTTC.

This clone was seen only once. The V and J genes are TRBV2 and TRBJ2-7, with D unclear. The CDR3 extends over 13 amino acids. Trimming cost V 3 bases and J 7 bases, with 13 bases left between them. The germline V gene has CDR1 SNHLY and CDR2 FYNNEI. CDR3 amino acids: CASSDGPDDEQYF. CDR3 DNA: TGTGCCAGCAGTGACGGGCCAGACGATGAGCAGTACTTC.

A note on this clone: Other nucleotide sequences from this sample produce the same CDR3. The V gene is TRBV4-3, the J gene TRBJ2-6; TRBD1 might be the D (6 bases). The CDR3 is 16 amino acids. V lost 3 bases to trimming and J lost 0 bases, with 9 bases between them. From germline, CDR1 is LGHNA and CDR2 YSLEER. CDR3 protein: CASSQDRGSGANVLTF. The CDR3 DNA reads as TGCGCCAGCAGCCAGGACAGAGGCTCTGGGGCCAACGTCCTGACTTTC.

The chain couples TRBV7-2 to TRBJ2-7; D might be TRBD2 (5 bases). The germline V and J ends were trimmed by 5 bases and 4 bases, with 12 bases remaining between them. From germline, CDR1 is SGHTA and CDR2 FQGNSA. This CDR3 is 13 amino acids long. The CDR3 reads CASSLGLFYEQYF. CDR3 bases: TGTGCCAGCAGCCTTGGACTCTTTTACGAGCAGTACTTC.

V usage is TRBV4-1 and J usage is TRBJ2-7; D may be TRBD1 or TRBD2 (5 bases each). The germline V and J ends were trimmed by 0 bases and 2 bases, with 20 bases remaining between them. Germline V gene lookup returns CDR1 MGHRA and CDR2 YSYEKL. The CDR3 totals 18 residues. CDR3 amino acids: CASSQENRPGRLPYEQYF. The CDR3 bases are TGCGCCAGCAGCCAAGAGAACCGTCCGGGACGGCTACCCTACGAGCAGTACTTC.

The gene calls are TRBV11-2 and TRBJ2-3; the match to TRBD2 covers 14 bases. CDR1 is SGHAT, CDR2 FQNNGV, per germline. Losses at the gene ends were 3 bases for V and 2 bases for J; bases not matched to a gene: 7. CDR3 length equals 18 residues. The CDR3 sequence: CASSLGLAGAPFTDTQYF. In DNA, the CDR3 is TGTGCCAGCAGCTTGGGACTAGCGGGGGCCCCCTTCACAGATACGCAGTATTTT.